This paragraph covers one TCR beta chain sequence. Trimming took off 0 bases at V and 0 bases at J, with 8 bases between the two ends. CDR1 and CDR2 from the germline V gene are MNHEY and SMNVEV (reference sequence). The CDR3 covers 16 residues. The data were taken from a study of blood T cell repertoires in COVID-19. Repertoires were generated with immunoSEQ multiplex PCR, while TCRdb's copy carries only in-frame clones and drops some. This table has about 400,000 clones, 70% to 90% appearing once. The sample consisted of PBMCs or T cells enriched from blood (not recorded which). The J gene is TRBJ2-2, the V gene TRBV27, with D possibly matching TRBD1 (5 bases). This clonotype originated in a woman aged 40 to 49 with acute COVID-19. The CDR3, as DNA: TGTGCCAGCAGTTTATCCAGGGTCGCGAACACCGGGGAGCTGTTTTTT. Translating it yields CASSLSRVANTGELFF.